This passage covers 18 T cell receptor beta chains from one sample sequenced in a study of blood T cell repertoires in COVID-19 (dated by TCRdb to 2020 to 2021). Libraries were made using the immunoSEQ multiplex PCR assay. The table was pulled from immuneACCESS by TCRdb, which kept in-frame rearrangements only. Such tables lose some clones; where checked, under half of the loss comes from unresolved V genes, and the rest has no known cause. The sample contains just over 300,000 clones, approximately 90% of them found a single time. The ten largest account for over 3.5% of the sample. The sequenced material came from PBMCs or T cells enriched from blood (not recorded which). The receptors come from a man younger than 45 who had recovered from COVID-19.

The rearrangement uses TRBV7-6 and TRBJ2-7; TRBD1 agrees at 7 bases. The CDR3 covers 15 residues. Looked up from germline, CDR1 is SGHVS and CDR2 is FNYEAQ. V trimming: 4 bases; J trimming: 3 bases; junction bases outside the gene matches: 9. The CDR3 here is CASSSSMGQFYEQYF. The CDR3 region has the DNA TGTGCCAGCAGCTCCAGCATGGGACAGTTCTACGAGCAGTACTTC.

The chain links TRBV6-5 to TRBJ2-6; D is perhaps TRBD1 (5 bases). This CDR3 has 15 residues. The germline V gene encodes CDR1 MNHEY and CDR2 SVGAGI. Between the trimmed V and J ends, which lost 10 bases and 0 bases, there was a span of 13 bases. The CDR3, as DNA: TGTGCCACATGGACATTCTCCTCTGGGGCCAACGTCCTGACTTTC. It codes for CATWTFSSGANVLTF.

V gene TRBV10-1 combines with J gene TRBJ2-1, with 8 bases that match TRBD1. CDR3 size: 16 residues. J was trimmed by 4 bases and V by 5 bases; bases with no gene match: 10. Germline V gene data show CDR1 as WNHNN and CDR2 as SYGVQD (reference sequence). The CDR3 reads CASSPWTGKRYNEQFF. The CDR3 bases are TGCGCCAGCAGTCCATGGACAGGGAAAAGATACAATGAGCAGTTCTTC.

The V call is TRBV5-1, the J call TRBJ2-1; TRBD2 matches 8 bases. The CDR3 length is 15 residues. Germline values: CDR1 SGHRS, CDR2 YFSETQ. J was trimmed by 8 bases and V by 3 bases; bases with no gene match: 10. CDR3 protein: CASSYGTSFLYEQFF. CDR3 DNA: TGCGCCAGCAGCTACGGGACTAGTTTTCTCTATGAGCAGTTCTTC.

The V call is TRBV3-1 (or the pseudogene TRBV3-2), the J call TRBJ1-1, with TRBD1 matching over 7 bases. Germline loops: CDR1 LGHDT, CDR2 YNNKEL (reference sequence). J gave up 4 bases and V 8 bases, and 10 bases lay outside the gene matches. The CDR3 is 14 residues long. CDR3 residues: CASGKGAWGTEAFF. DNA of the CDR3: TGTGCCAGCGGGAAGGGGGCGTGGGGCACTGAAGCTTTCTTT.

The chain recombines TRBV27 with TRBJ2-7, with D hard to call. This CDR3 has 10 residues. Per the germline V gene, CDR1 is MNHEY and CDR2 is SMNVEV (reference sequence). With 10 bases removed from V and 3 bases from J, the gap between germline ends came to 7 bases. As DNA, the CDR3 is TGTGCCACCGGTGACTACGAGCAGTACTTC. Its protein is CATGDYEQYF.

The chain links TRBV6-5 to TRBJ2-5; D uncertain. Trimming cost V 2 bases and J 6 bases, with 4 bases left between them. Germline CDR1 MNHEY, CDR2 SVGAGI. The CDR3 has 11 residues. As DNA, the CDR3 is TGTGCCAGCAGTTACAAGCAGACCCAGTACTTC. This sequence encodes CASSYKQTQYF.

The chain combines TRBV28 with TRBJ2-7; TRBD2 might be the D (6 bases). With 7 bases removed from V and 0 bases from J, the gap between germline ends came to 10 bases. Germline lookup yields CDR1 MDHEN and CDR2 SYDVKM. The CDR3 has 13 amino acids. The CDR3 is CASTRGGSYEQYF. CDR3 sequence (DNA): TGTGCCAGCACCCGGGGAGGCTCCTACGAGCAGTACTTC. The variable domain in full, with the rest retrieved from reference TRBV28 and TRBJ2-7, is DVKVTQSSRYLVKRTGEKVFLECVQDMDHENMFWYRQDPGLGLRLIYFSYDVKMKEKGDIPEGYSVSREKKERFSLILESASTNQTSMYLCASTRGGSYEQYFGPGTRLTVT.

The chain combines TRBV4-1 with TRBJ1-1; TRBD1 is a possible D gene (6 bases). The germline CDR1 and CDR2 sequences are MGHRA and YSYEKL. This CDR3 contains 13 residues. The V end lost 4 bases, the J end lost 5 bases, and 11 bases lay between the germline ends. The CDR3 DNA reads as TGCGCCAGCAGCCTTACAGGGAAGACTGAAGCTTTCTTT. Translating it yields CASSLTGKTEAFF.

This chain uses TRBV27 with TRBJ2-7, with 8 bases aligning to TRBD2. J was trimmed by 3 bases and V by 4 bases; bases with no gene match: 17. The CDR3 is 18 residues long. The germline V gene has CDR1 MNHEY and CDR2 SMNVEV (reference sequence). CDR3 sequence reads: CASSSIKIAGSLHYEQYF. The CDR3 nucleotides are TGTGCCAGCAGTTCGATCAAAATAGCGGGATCGCTCCACTACGAGCAGTACTTC.

CDR3 sequence reads: CASSLRQGTEAFF. The CDR3 DNA reads as TGTGCCAGCAGTTTAAGACAGGGGACTGAAGCTTTCTTT. V is TRBV6-5 and J is TRBJ1-1, with 8 bases lining up with TRBD1. This CDR3 comprises 13 residues. The V and J ends lost 4 bases and 5 bases, in that order; junction bases with no gene match: 3. CDR1 and CDR2 (germline): MNHEY, SVGAGI.

The chain employs TRBV21-1 and TRBJ2-5; the table's D call, TRBD2, has no DNA check behind it. TRBV21-1 is assigned pseudogene status. CDR3 length: 15 amino acids. CDR3 residues: CASSKERDPQETQYF. CDR3 DNA: TGTGCCAGCAGCAAAGAGCGAGACCCCCAAGAGACCCAGTACTTC.

The chain links TRBV25-1 to TRBJ2-3; D is undetermined. Trimming removed 5 bases from V and 1 base from J, with 13 bases in between. The CDR3 sequence is 15 residues long. CDR1 and CDR2 from the germline V gene are MGHDK and SYGVNS. CDR3 coding DNA: TGTGCCAGCAGTCCCCGGGTAGCCGGCACAGATACGCAGTATTTT. Its translation: CASSPRVAGTDTQYF.

The V call is TRBV30, the J call TRBJ2-1; 10 bases align to TRBD1. Germline V gene lookup returns CDR1 GTSNPN and CDR2 SVGIG (reference sequence). CDR3 length: 11 residues. The V gene end was trimmed by 8 bases and the J gene end by 8 bases; junction bases not matched to a gene: 3. CDR3 DNA: TGTGCCGGGGACAGGGGCTATGAGCAGTTCTTC. Translating it yields CAGDRGYEQFF.

About this clone itself: Compared with germline, one end of the junction differs, possibly owing to a read error. V usage is TRBV2 and J usage is TRBJ1-2; D gene unclear. CDR3 length equals 15 residues. Germline CDR1 and CDR2: SNHLY and FYNNEI. CDR3 DNA: TGTGCCAGCAGCGAATCAGCGGGAGTCCGCGGTCCCATTTCCTTC. This encodes CASSESAGVRGPISF.

The chain has TRBV5-1 and TRBJ2-3; tentative D call: TRBD1 (5 bases). With 0 bases removed from V and 1 base from J, the gap between germline ends came to 9 bases. Germline V gives CDR1 SGHRS, CDR2 YFSETQ. CDR3 length: 15 amino acids. Here the CDR3 DNA reads TGCGCCAGCAGCTTGGGCAGGGCTCGCACAGATACGCAGTATTTT. It yields the protein CASSLGRARTDTQYF.

The chain uses TRBV6-5 and TRBJ2-1, with 10 bases identical to TRBD2. CDR1 and CDR2 (germline): MNHEY, SVGAGI. Germline trimming cut 7 bases from V and 9 bases from J; bases unmatched to any gene: 3. CDR3 length: 12 amino acids. This chain's CDR3 is CASIGLAVEQFF. CDR3 nucleotides: TGTGCCAGCATTGGACTAGCGGTTGAGCAGTTCTTC.

The CDR3, as DNA: TGCGCCAGCAGCCACGGACTAGCGGGAGTCGAGGAGCAGTTCTTC. Translating gives CASSHGLAGVEEQFF. V usage is TRBV5-1 and J usage is TRBJ2-1; 13 nucleotides match TRBD2. Germline CDR1 and CDR2: SGHRS and YFSETQ. Trimming removed 4 bases from V and 10 bases from J; junction bases left unmatched: 8. The CDR3 extends over 15 amino acids.